The 23 T cell receptor beta chains below come from one sample, sequenced in a study of radiotherapy plus CTLA-4 blockade in lung cancer. TCRdb's table, derived via immunoSEQ multiplex PCR, lists solely in-frame clones and lacks some. The sample holds tens of thousands of clones, almost 65% seen once. Sequencing was performed on peripheral blood, taken from a patient treated with radiotherapy plus ipilimumab. All receptors come from a human donor with non-small cell lung cancer who had a partial response to radiotherapy plus ipilimumab.

This clone turned up a few times. Written as DNA, the CDR3 is TGTGCCAGCACCGACAGACCCTACGAGCAGTACTTC. Translating it yields CASTDRPYEQYF. V gene TRBV25-1 combines with J gene TRBJ2-5; perhaps TRBD1 as D (5 bases). The tail of the sequence fits TRBJ2-7 better, so the J call may be wrong. This CDR3 has 12 amino acids. Germline V CDR1 and CDR2: MGHDK, SYGVNS.

The chain recombines TRBV5-1 with TRBJ1-2; D is possibly TRBD1 (5 bases). The ends were cut back, 1 base at V and 1 base at J, with 23 bases in the middle. Germline V gene data show CDR1 as SGHRS and CDR2 as YFSETQ. The CDR3 runs 19 residues. Here the CDR3 reads CASSLKLGEGPAYNYGYTF. The CDR3, as DNA: TGCGCCAGCAGCTTGAAGCTGGGGGAGGGTCCGGCATATAACTATGGCTACACCTTC.

This clone occurred a few times. The CDR3 nucleotides are TGTGCCAGCAGCGGGGAAGTACCTGAGAGGGAACTGTTTTTT. Amino acid sequence: CASSGEVPERELFF. The rearrangement links TRBV7-9 to TRBJ1-4; no clear D gene. CDR1 SEHNR and CDR2 FQNEAQ come from the germline V gene (reference sequence). With 5 bases removed from V and 12 bases from J, the gap between germline ends came to 19 bases. The CDR3 runs 14 residues.

This sequence joins TRBV28 and TRBJ2-1; D is undetermined. Germline V gene sequence: CDR1 MDHEN, CDR2 SYDVKM. This CDR3 spans 13 amino acids. V was clipped by 2 bases and J by 2 bases, with 4 bases between them. This CDR3 reads CASSLSPYNEQFF. The CDR3 DNA reads as TGTGCCAGCAGTTTAAGCCCCTACAATGAGCAGTTCTTC. Drawing the rest from reference TRBV28 and TRBJ2-1, the complete variable domain is DVKVTQSSRYLVKRTGEKVFLECVQDMDHENMFWYRQDPGLGLRLIYFSYDVKMKEKGDIPEGYSVSREKKERFSLILESASTNQTSMYLCASSLSPYNEQFFGPGTRLTVL.

The chain is built from TRBV4-1 and TRBJ2-5; possibly TRBD1 for D (6 bases). The J call may be in error: the DNA end matches TRBJ2-7 better. CDR1 and CDR2 (germline): MGHRA, YSYEKL. The CDR3 spans 16 residues. The CDR3 protein is CASSQEGGGRVGEQYF. CDR3 DNA: TGCGCCAGCAGCCAAGAAGGGGGTGGCAGGGTGGGCGAGCAGTACTTC.

The chain uses TRBV2 and TRBJ1-1, with 10 bases aligning to TRBD1. There are 17 residues in the CDR3. J gave up 0 bases and V 4 bases, and 8 bases lay outside the gene matches. CDR1 SNHLY and CDR2 FYNNEI come from the germline V gene. The chain's CDR3 is CASSGTTGGTMNTEAFF. CDR3 nucleotide sequence: TGTGCCAGCAGTGGAACGACAGGGGGCACCATGAACACTGAAGCTTTCTTT.

This clone turned up a few times. The chain has TRBV5-5 and TRBJ1-2; no clear D. V was cut by 4 bases and J by 2 bases, with 6 bases left in between. This CDR3 spans 12 amino acids. In germline, CDR1 is SGHKS, CDR2 YYEKEE (reference sequence). DNA for the CDR3: TGTGCCAGCAGCCCTAACAACTATGGCTACACCTTC. Residues: CASSPNNYGYTF.

The rearrangement joins TRBV6-8 to TRBJ2-1, with 8 bases aligning to TRBD2. CDR3 size: 15 residues. Germline assignment: CDR1 MNHGY and CDR2 SAAAGT. V shed 7 bases and J 8 bases; nucleotides not matched to a gene: 13. The DNA for the CDR3 is TGTGCCAGCACCAAACCCCGGAGCGGGGGCGATGAGCAGTTCTTC. This encodes CASTKPRSGGDEQFF.

Written as DNA, the CDR3 is TGTGCCAGCAGCTTGGCCTCACCCGGGACCTACGAGCAGTACTTC. This encodes CASSLASPGTYEQYF. The rearrangement links TRBV5-8 to TRBJ2-7, with TRBD2 as a possible D gene (5 bases). CDR3 length: 15 amino acids. From germline, CDR1 is SGHTS and CDR2 YDEGEE. Trimming took 0 bases from V and 2 from J, leaving 12 bases between them.

This chain uses TRBV2 with TRBJ1-4; a weak D match, TRBD1 (5 bases). The CDR3 has 11 residues. Trimming took off 6 bases at V and 6 bases at J, with 5 bases between the two ends. Looked up from germline, CDR1 is SNHLY and CDR2 is FYNNEI. The CDR3 region is CASRGDEKLFF. CDR3 sequence (DNA): TGTGCCAGCAGAGGGGATGAAAAACTGTTTTTT.

V and J are TRBV6-6 and TRBJ2-5, with TRBD2 identical over 9 bases. CDR3 length: 14 residues. Trimming cost V 5 bases and J 6 bases; bases outside gene matches: 7. Germline CDR1 MNHNY, CDR2 SVGAGI (reference sequence). The CDR3 sequence is CASSPAGGRKTQYF. The CDR3 DNA is TGTGCCAGCAGTCCGGCGGGGGGGCGAAAGACCCAGTACTTC.

This clone is medium-sized by share. The chain links TRBV10-3 to TRBJ2-1; D perhaps matches TRBD2 (6 bases). V lost 2 bases to trimming and J lost 10 bases, with 12 bases between them. CDR1 ENHRY and CDR2 SYGVKD come from the germline V gene. The CDR3 sequence is 13 residues long. DNA of the CDR3: TGTGCCATCAGTGAGGGGACTGCCAGGGAGCAGTTCTTC. It yields the protein CAISEGTAREQFF.

V gene TRBV6-1 combines with J gene TRBJ1-2; D is perhaps TRBD1 (6 bases). Germline V lookup: CDR1 MNHNS, CDR2 SASEGT. V was cut by 6 bases and J by 3 bases, with 11 bases left in between. This CDR3 has 13 residues. The DNA of the CDR3 is TGTGCCAGCAGGAAAGGGGGTCACTATGGCTACACCTTC. As protein: CASRKGGHYGYTF.

V gene TRBV5-1 combines with J gene TRBJ2-7, with a tentative D call TRBD1 (5 bases). The CDR3 spans 14 residues. Trimming cost V 1 base and J 3 bases, with 11 bases left between them. Germline assignment: CDR1 SGHRS and CDR2 YFSETQ. This CDR3 is CASSLKGPGYEQYF. The CDR3 bases are TGCGCCAGCAGCTTGAAGGGGCCGGGCTACGAGCAGTACTTC.

This clone was seen a handful of times. This sequence joins TRBV28 and TRBJ1-2, with 9 nucleotides matching TRBD1. This CDR3 has 14 amino acids. V lost 3 bases, J lost 8 bases, and 7 bases stayed unmatched. Germline V CDR1 and CDR2: MDHEN, SYDVKM. Here the CDR3 DNA reads TGTGCCAGCAGTTTGAGGACAGGGGTAGGCGGCTACACCTTC. Protein: CASSLRTGVGGYTF.

V is TRBV18 and J is TRBJ2-3; 9 bases are a match to TRBD2. Germline lookup yields CDR1 KGHSH and CDR2 LQKENI. The CDR3 consists of 16 residues. V lost 3 bases to trimming and J lost 1 base; unmatched junction nucleotides: 5. Here the CDR3 DNA reads TGTGCCAGCTCACCGCGTAGCGGGAGAGGCACAGATACGCAGTATTTT. Its protein is CASSPRSGRGTDTQYF.

This clone was found once. The J gene is TRBJ2-7, the V gene TRBV28; a possible D gene is TRBD1 (7 bases). The V end lost 5 bases, the J end lost 4 bases, and 18 bases lay between the germline ends. The CDR3 extends over 15 amino acids. Germline CDR1 MDHEN, CDR2 SYDVKM. CDR3: CASSPTGDRAYEQYF. DNA for the CDR3: TGTGCCAGCAGTCCGACGGGAGACAGGGCTTACGAGCAGTACTTC.

This clone has just a few counts. The CDR3 region has the DNA TGTGCCAGCAGGCCTGCCGAGAGAGGCTCCGCAGATACGCAGTATTTT. Its protein is CASRPAERGSADTQYF. The chain has TRBV5-4 and TRBJ2-3, with D uncertain. CDR3 length: 16 residues. Germline CDR1 and CDR2: SGHNT and YYREEE (reference sequence). The V end lost 5 bases, the J end lost 4 bases, and 20 bases lay between the germline ends.

The CDR3 loop reads CATRGASNTEAFF. The CDR3 DNA reads as TGTGCCACCCGGGGGGCCTCGAACACTGAAGCTTTCTTT. The rearrangement links TRBV6-5 to TRBJ1-1; TRBD1 might be the D (6 bases). The germline V gene encodes CDR1 MNHEY and CDR2 SVGAGI. V was clipped by 10 bases and J by 1 base, with 13 bases between them. This CDR3 is 13 amino acids long.

Worth noting for this clone: A read error may explain this, as a much larger clone is one base away. Within the sample, other DNA sequences also encode this same CDR3. The chain recombines TRBV11-2 with TRBJ1-2; TRBD1 matches 8 bases. Trimming cost V 5 bases and J 2 bases; bases outside gene matches: 1. The CDR3 runs 13 residues. From germline, CDR1 is SGHAT and CDR2 FQNNGV. The DNA of the CDR3 is TGTGCCAGCAGCCGGGACAGGAACTATGGCTACACCTTC. It yields the protein CASSRDRNYGYTF.

The rearrangement links TRBV5-1 to TRBJ2-1, with 10 bases lining up with TRBD2. CDR1 is SGHRS and CDR2 is YFSETQ in the germline V gene. The CDR3 covers 18 residues. Trimming took 8 bases from V and 2 from J; bases not matched to a gene: 16. CDR3 bases: TGCGCCAGTCGCGGGGGGAGCGGGAGGGCCGGGGCCTACAATGAGCAGTTCTTC. Translation: CASRGGSGRAGAYNEQFF.

The CDR3 loop is CSVEAAERGTDTQYF. The CDR3 DNA is TGCAGCGTTGAAGCAGCCGAGCGGGGCACAGATACGCAGTATTTT. V usage is TRBV29-1 and J usage is TRBJ2-3; possibly TRBD2 for D (6 bases). V was pared by 1 base and J by 1 base, with 12 bases between. CDR1 is SQVTM, CDR2 ANQGSEA, per germline. There are 15 residues in the CDR3.

The sample holds one count of this clone. This chain links TRBV5-4 with TRBJ2-3, with D unresolved. The V end was cut by 4 bases, the J end by 2 bases, with 11 bases between. Germline values: CDR1 SGHNT, CDR2 YYREEE (reference sequence). This CDR3 spans 14 amino acids. CDR3 region: CASSTKTDTDTQYF. The DNA of the CDR3 is TGTGCCAGCAGCACCAAGACTGACACAGATACGCAGTATTTT.